A single sample gave rise to the 25 T cell receptor beta chains below, sequenced in a study of T cells in Graves' hyperthyroidism and ophthalmopathy. Amplification targeted TCR beta CDR3 regions from RNA transcripts. The HTBI primer set served for first-round RT-PCR of the TCR CDR3. TCRdb re-called the multiplex PCR reads with MiXCR, one entry per CDR3 protein. The sample contains about 700,000 distinct CDR3 sequences, around 15% of which appear only once. Material: blood. These receptors were collected from a woman younger than 30 with Graves' hyperthyroidism.

In its sample, this clonotype was seen many times. The chain is built from TRBV7-6 and TRBJ2-5; tentative D call: TRBD2 (5 bases). Germline CDR1 reads SGHVS; CDR2 reads FNYEAQ. There are 14 residues in the CDR3. V was clipped by 5 bases and J by 7 bases, with 17 bases between them. CDR3 DNA sequence: TGTGCCAGCAGCCAGGACTCGGGGTTTGGGACCCAGTACTTC. Translation: CASSQDSGFGTQYF.

This clonotype turned up a few times. V and J are TRBV9 and TRBJ1-2; no clear D gene. Trimming removed 0 bases from V and 8 bases from J, with 14 bases in between. CDR3 length equals 14 residues. CDR1 is SGDLS and CDR2 is YYNGEE in the germline V gene. The DNA of the CDR3 is TGTGCCAGCAGCGTAGCTGGGTCTTCGAAGGGCTACACCTTC. Encoded protein: CASSVAGSSKGYTF.

This clonotype was detected many times. V is TRBV20-1 and J is TRBJ1-1; tentative D call: TRBD1 (5 bases). V dropped 0 bases and J dropped 5 bases, with 19 bases sitting between them. Germline V gives CDR1 DFQATT, CDR2 SNEGSKA (reference sequence). This CDR3 spans 16 amino acids. CDR3 in amino acids: CSARDFERSGGTEAFF. As DNA, the CDR3 is TGCAGTGCTAGAGATTTCGAGAGGAGTGGGGGGACTGAAGCTTTCTTT.

This chain joins TRBV6-2 or TRBV6-3 and TRBJ2-7; 7 nucleotides match TRBD2. This CDR3 spans 12 amino acids. The junction had 4 bases not matched to a gene; V was cut back by 6 bases and J by 5 bases. The germline V gene has CDR1 MNHEY and CDR2 SVGEGT. The CDR3 region is CASRRGGDEQYF. Here the CDR3 DNA reads TGTGCCAGCAGGCGGGGAGGGGACGAGCAGTACTTC.

This clonotype was recorded at least ten times. The J gene is TRBJ1-2, the V gene TRBV6-1; perhaps TRBD1 as D (5 bases). V was shortened by 6 bases and J by 5 bases, with 22 bases between the two germline ends. Germline CDR1 MNHNS, CDR2 SASEGT. The CDR3 has 16 residues. The CDR3 coding sequence is TGTGCCAGCAGCCCCACCCTTTGGGACTCCGAATATGGCTACACCTTC. Protein: CASSPTLWDSEYGYTF.

This clonotype was counted between two and nine times. The chain uses TRBV25-1 and TRBJ1-1, with TRBD1 as a possible D gene (6 bases). The V gene's germline CDR1 is MGHDK and CDR2 SYGVNS. V lost 5 bases and J 10 bases, leaving 17 bases between the germline ends. The CDR3 totals 13 residues. The CDR3 DNA reads as TGTGCCAGCAGTCGCTGGGACAACCACGGAGCTTTCTTT. Encoded protein: CASSRWDNHGAFF. Full variable domain (outside the CDR3, taken from reference TRBV25-1 and TRBJ1-1): EADIYQTPRYLVIGTGKKITLECSQTMGHDKMYWYQQDPGMELHLIHYSYGVNSTEKGDLSSESTVSRIRTEHFPLTLESARPSHTSQYLCASSRWDNHGAFFGQGTRLTVV.

This clonotype was observed at least ten times. This chain connects TRBV20-1 to TRBJ1-5, with a possible D match to TRBD1 (6 bases). The germline CDR1 and CDR2 sequences are DFQATT and SNEGSKA (reference sequence). The V end was cut by 0 bases, the J end by 9 bases, with 21 bases between. The CDR3 has 16 amino acids. CDR3 residues: CSARDEDSFQGWPQHF. CDR3 DNA: TGCAGTGCTAGAGACGAGGACAGTTTTCAAGGATGGCCCCAGCATTTT.

This clonotype showed up just a few times. The chain carries TRBV7-8 and TRBJ1-6; 7 bases are shared with TRBD1. The CDR3 extends over 15 amino acids. V was clipped by 5 bases and J by 7 bases; unmatched bases: 8. Looked up from germline, CDR1 is SGHVS and CDR2 is FQNEAQ. The CDR3 spells CASSRVGTENSPLHF. The CDR3 coding sequence is TGTGCCAGCAGCCGGGTAGGGACAGAAAATTCACCCCTCCACTTT. Variable domain in full (rest from reference TRBV7-8 and TRBJ1-6): GAGVSQSPRYKVAKRGQDVALRCDPISGHVSLFWYQQALGQGPEFLTYFQNEAQLDKSGLPSDRFFAERPEGSVSTLKIQRTQQEDSAVYLCASSRVGTENSPLHFGNGTRLTVT.

This chain joins TRBV19 and TRBJ1-1, with D perhaps matching TRBD1 (5 bases). V gave up 4 bases and J gave up 1 base, with 16 bases separating them. Per germline, CDR1 LNHDA and CDR2 SQIVND (reference sequence). CDR3 length: 16 residues. CDR3 coding DNA: TGTGCCAGTAGTACTCCTCGGGGAGGGACGAACACTGAAGCTTTCTTT. Its protein product is CASSTPRGGTNTEAFF. Full variable domain (missing parts from reference TRBV19 and TRBJ1-1): DGGITQSPKYLFRKEGQNVTLSCEQNLNHDAMYWYRQDPGQGLRLIYYSQIVNDFQKGDIAEGYSVSREKKESFPLTVTSAQKNPTAFYLCASSTPRGGTNTEAFFGQGTRLTVV.

The DNA of the CDR3 is TGCAGTGCTAGCGTCCGGGGCAAATTGGGGAACACTGAAGCTTTCTTT. This translates into CSASVRGKLGNTEAFF. V usage is TRBV20-1 and J usage is TRBJ1-1; a possible D gene is TRBD1 (5 bases). V was shortened by 3 bases and J by 1 base, with 18 bases between the two germline ends. There are 16 residues in the CDR3. The germline V gene has CDR1 DFQATT and CDR2 SNEGSKA (reference sequence).

This clonotype showed up many times. The chain joins TRBV27 to TRBJ2-2, with a weak D call TRBD2 (6 bases). There are 16 residues in the CDR3. Germline CDR1 and CDR2: MNHEY and SMNVEV (reference sequence). V was clipped by 7 bases and J by 2 bases, with 17 bases between them. This chain's CDR3 is CASTGWGGNNTGELFF. As DNA, the CDR3 is TGTGCCAGCACCGGCTGGGGAGGCAATAACACCGGGGAGCTGTTTTTT.

This clonotype was counted a few times. The chain couples TRBV12-3 or TRBV12-4 to TRBJ2-6; the D call may be TRBD1 or TRBD2 (5 bases each). This CDR3 region has 16 residues. Trimming shortened V by 4 bases and J by 4 bases, and 14 bases separated the two germline ends. CDR3 nucleotide sequence: TGTGCCAGCAGTTCGGGGCCCCGAGCGGGGGCCAACGTCCTGACTTTC. Its translation: CASSSGPRAGANVLTF.

This clonotype was found many times. The V and J genes are TRBV12-3 or TRBV12-4 and TRBJ1-2, with D hard to call. CDR3 length: 13 amino acids. Trimming cost V 4 bases and J 7 bases, with 13 bases left between them. CDR3 sequence (DNA): TGTGCCAGCAGTTATACCACCCCGGGTGGCTACACCTTC. This sequence encodes CASSYTTPGGYTF.

CDR3 DNA: TGTGCCAGTAGTGCTGTAGCGGTCCTGCGCAATGAGCAGTTCTTC. It codes for CASSAVAVLRNEQFF. The gene calls are TRBV19 and TRBJ2-1; possibly TRBD2 for D (6 bases). The V gene's germline CDR1 is LNHDA and CDR2 SQIVND (reference sequence). The CDR3 has 15 amino acids. V lost 5 bases to trimming and J lost 6 bases, with 17 bases between them.

The CDR3 is CASSSTIGSGELFF. The CDR3 nucleotides are TGTGCCAGTAGTTCCACCATCGGTTCCGGGGAGCTGTTTTTT. The chain uses TRBV19 and TRBJ2-2; D is unclear. V was cut by 5 bases and J by 6 bases, with 13 bases left in between. The CDR3 contains 14 residues. Germline CDR1 is LNHDA and CDR2 is SQIVND (reference sequence).

This clonotype was seen many times. V usage is TRBV6-1 and J usage is TRBJ2-7, with 9 nucleotides matching TRBD1. This CDR3 has 16 amino acids. Trimming took 6 bases from V and 0 from J; bases not matched to a gene: 9. Germline CDR1 and CDR2: MNHNS and SASEGT. Here the CDR3 DNA reads TGTGCCAGCAGGGCCGGGACAGGGTTCAGCTCCTACGAGCAGTACTTC. Protein sequence: CASRAGTGFSSYEQYF.

This clonotype was observed many times. The J gene is TRBJ2-1, the V gene TRBV7-9; no clear D. Trimming took off 6 bases at V and 0 bases at J, with 18 bases between the two ends. Germline lookup yields CDR1 SEHNR and CDR2 FQNEAQ (reference sequence). The CDR3 runs to 17 residues. The CDR3 region is CASSDPNAGPSYNEQFF. The DNA of the CDR3 is TGTGCCAGCAGTGACCCGAATGCTGGTCCCTCCTACAATGAGCAGTTCTTC.

This clonotype was found a few times. The chain recombines TRBV6-2 or TRBV6-3 with TRBJ1-5; D gene uncertain. CDR1 MNHEY and CDR2 SVGEGT come from the germline V gene. The V end was cut by 2 bases, the J end by 0 bases, with 8 bases between. This CDR3 contains 15 residues. The CDR3: CASSYRSPSNQPQHF. As DNA, the CDR3 is TGTGCCAGCAGTTACCGTAGCCCTAGCAATCAGCCCCAGCATTTT.

There are a few counts of this clonotype. This chain links TRBV6-1 with TRBJ2-7, with D perhaps assigned TRBD1 or TRBD2 (5 bases each). The CDR3 spans 16 residues. In germline, CDR1 is MNHNS, CDR2 SASEGT. V was clipped by 9 bases and J by 4 bases, with 25 bases between them. The CDR3 sequence: CASTLIEGTEGYEQYF. The CDR3 DNA sequence: TGTGCCAGTACATTGATTGAAGGGACGGAAGGGTACGAGCAGTACTTC.

The chain is built from TRBV29-1 and TRBJ2-1, with 8 bases matching TRBD1. Trimming at V came to 5 bases and at J to 2 bases, leaving 8 bases not matched to a gene. Germline V gene sequence: CDR1 SQVTM, CDR2 ANQGSEA. The CDR3 runs to 15 residues. As DNA, the CDR3 is TGCAGCGTTCCGGACAGGGCAACCCCCTACAATGAGCAGTTCTTC. Translating it yields CSVPDRATPYNEQFF.

This clonotype was observed at least ten times. The rearrangement uses TRBV3-1 and TRBJ2-7, with D unresolved. Germline V lookup: CDR1 LGHDT, CDR2 YNNKEL (reference sequence). This CDR3 is built from 13 residues. Trimming took off 2 bases at V and 3 bases at J, with 8 bases between the two ends. DNA of the CDR3: TGTGCCAGCAGCCAACCCTTCAGCTACGAGCAGTACTTC. Protein product: CASSQPFSYEQYF.

This clonotype was detected many times. The chain joins TRBV2 to TRBJ2-1; D unclear. V shed 8 bases and J shed 4 bases, with 12 bases lying between them. The germline V gene has CDR1 SNHLY and CDR2 FYNNEI. The CDR3 sequence is 13 residues long. CDR3 protein: CASGRIVYNEQFF. The CDR3 region has the DNA TGTGCCAGCGGACGGATAGTATACAATGAGCAGTTCTTC.

In its sample, this clonotype was seen many times. The chain joins TRBV2 to TRBJ1-3, with unresolved D. Trimming stripped 6 bases from V and 0 bases from J, with 12 bases between. CDR1 is SNHLY and CDR2 is FYNNEI in the germline V gene. There are 15 residues in the CDR3. The CDR3 DNA is TGTGCCAGCAGAAACAGTGAGGACTCTGGAAACACCATATATTTT. Its translation: CASRNSEDSGNTIYF. Variable domain in full (rest from reference TRBV2 and TRBJ1-3): EPEVTQTPSHQVTQMGQEVILRCVPISNHLYFYWYRQILGQKVEFLVSFYNNEISEKSEIFDDQFSVERPDGSNFTLKIRSTKLEDSAMYFCASRNSEDSGNTIYFGEGSWLTVV.

This clonotype was counted ten times or more. The genes are TRBV30 and TRBJ1-2; D not resolved. This CDR3 is 13 amino acids long. Germline-derived CDR1 and CDR2 are GTSNPN and SVGIG (reference sequence). Trimming stripped 1 base from V and 3 bases from J, with 9 bases between. DNA for the CDR3: TGTGCCTGGAGTGCCAACGGCTACTATGGCTACACCTTC. The encoded protein is CAWSANGYYGYTF.

This clonotype was seen a handful of times. The chain uses TRBV3-1 and TRBJ2-7, with D possibly being TRBD1 or TRBD2 (5 bases each). This CDR3 has 14 amino acids. Deletions cut 1 base from V and 4 bases from J, with 11 bases between. Per germline, CDR1 LGHDT and CDR2 YNNKEL (reference sequence). The CDR3 DNA sequence: TGTGCCAGCAGCCAAGTTGGGGGAACTTACGAGCAGTACTTC. It encodes CASSQVGGTYEQYF.